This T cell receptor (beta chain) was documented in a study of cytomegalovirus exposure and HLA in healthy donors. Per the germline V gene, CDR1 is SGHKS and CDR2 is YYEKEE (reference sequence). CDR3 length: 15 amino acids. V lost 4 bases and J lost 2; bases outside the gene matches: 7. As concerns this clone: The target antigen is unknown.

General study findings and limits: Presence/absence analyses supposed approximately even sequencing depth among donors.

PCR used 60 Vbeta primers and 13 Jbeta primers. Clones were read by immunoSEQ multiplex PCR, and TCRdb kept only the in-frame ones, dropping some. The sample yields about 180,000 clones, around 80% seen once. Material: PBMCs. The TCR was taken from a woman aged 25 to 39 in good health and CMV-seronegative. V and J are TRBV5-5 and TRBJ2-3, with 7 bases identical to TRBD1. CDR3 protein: CASSRRTGHTDTQYF. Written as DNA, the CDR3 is TGTGCCAGCAGCCGCCGGACAGGACACACAGATACGCAGTATTTT.